This T cell receptor (beta chain) appears in the sequencing data of a study of T cell responses to AZD1222 COVID-19 vaccine. Study background: Second-dose recipients at about 4 or about 12 weeks were treated as one pooled group.

The study, taken as a whole, reports: In the spike-specific TCR repertoire, nearly half reportedly target unmutated variant regions. Donors were mostly white British, more females; clonal diversity possibly underestimated. Without day 14 samples, only post-peak T cell repertoires were studied.

The CDR3 spans 15 residues. Germline CDR1 reads SGHTA; CDR2 reads FQGNSA. V was shortened by 1 base and J by 0 bases, with 7 bases between the two germline ends. Of note for this clone: The antigen remains unidentified.

Method: immunoSEQ multiplex PCR; TCRdb's copy keeps in-frame clones and lacks some. The sample shows more than 150,000 clones, 85% to 95% of them seen only once. The sequence came from an adult in good health. The chain has TRBV7-2 and TRBJ1-5; a weak D match, TRBD1 (6 bases). Source: peripheral blood, taken on day 0 of AZD1222 vaccination. The CDR3 protein is CASSLGTDSNQPQHF. DNA of the CDR3: TGTGCCAGCAGCTTAGGGACAGATAGCAATCAGCCCCAGCATTTT. The full variable domain, rest sourced from reference TRBV7-2 and TRBJ1-5, is GAGVSQSPSNKVTEKGKDVELRCDPISGHTALYWYRQSLGQGLEFLIYFQGNSAPDKSGLPSDRFSAERTGGSVSTLTIQRTQQEDSAVYLCASSLGTDSNQPQHFGDGTRLSIL.